The clone carrying this TCR beta chain came up a few times. Antigen specificity is unknown. These data are taken from a study of blood T cells in healthy people across ages. Findings of the study overall: It was held that diversity estimates obtained from one million T cells represented underestimates. Versus aged donors, long-lived donors had higher diversity and more naive CD4+ cells.

Primers used in a second PCR of roughly 7 to 11 cycles were a sample-barcoded 5' primer and a J-beta primer mix. Every molecule of cDNA carried a tag from a template-switch adaptor with 12 random nucleotides. One entry per CDR3 protein, called by TCRdb with MiXCR from the 5' RACE reads. The sample lists 1.5 million to 2 million distinct CDR3 sequences, roughly 27% seen once, with roughly 8% in the top ten. The V segment lost 7 bases and the J segment 4 bases; nucleotides outside the gene matches: 7. The CDR3 contains 14 residues. CDR1 is SQVTM and CDR2 is ANQGSEA in the germline V gene. The J gene is TRBJ2-1, the V gene TRBV29-1, with 10 bases lining up with TRBD1. The sequence was obtained from a young woman in good health. Sequenced: blood. Written as DNA, the CDR3 is TGCAGCGCAAGGGACAGGGGAAGGTACAATGAGCAGTTCTTC. It is translated as CSARDRGRYNEQFF.